This T cell receptor (beta chain) emerged from a study of T cell responses to AZD1222 COVID-19 vaccine. CDR3 length: 14 amino acids. Per germline, CDR1 SNHLY and CDR2 FYNNEI. V was clipped by 2 bases and J by 2 bases, with 8 bases between them. Clones were read by immunoSEQ multiplex PCR, and TCRdb kept only the in-frame ones, dropping some. This table has about 56,000 clones, approximately 86% appearing once. This clone was seen a few times. Its cognate antigen is unknown. Broader study findings: With dominance at 160-218 and 743-854, vaccine-associated CD4 TCRs spanned spike. The donors showed a predominance of white British ancestry and of females, with possible underestimation of clonal diversity. Unmutated variant regions reportedly attract nearly half of all spike-specific TCRs.

The V and J genes are TRBV2 and TRBJ2-3; D remains unclear. This clonotype originated in an adult who received the AZD1222 COVID-19 vaccine. The starting material was peripheral blood, obtained 28 days after the second AZD1222 dose. The CDR3 nucleotides read TGTGCCAGCAGTGAATGGCCGTACACAGATACGCAGTATTTT. This codes for CASSEWPYTDTQYF.